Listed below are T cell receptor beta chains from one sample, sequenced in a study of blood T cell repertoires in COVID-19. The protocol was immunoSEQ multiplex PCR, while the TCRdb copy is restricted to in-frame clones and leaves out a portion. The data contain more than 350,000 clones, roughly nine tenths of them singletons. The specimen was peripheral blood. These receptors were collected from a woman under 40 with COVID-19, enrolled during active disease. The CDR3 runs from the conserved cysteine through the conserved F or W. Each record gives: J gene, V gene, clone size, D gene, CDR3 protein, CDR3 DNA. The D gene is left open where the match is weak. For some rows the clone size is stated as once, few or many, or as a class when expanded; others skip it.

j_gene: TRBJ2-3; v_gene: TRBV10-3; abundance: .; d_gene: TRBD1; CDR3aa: CAISVRGGYTDTQYF; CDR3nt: TGTGCCATCAGTGTCAGAGGGGGCTACACAGATACGCAGTATTTT
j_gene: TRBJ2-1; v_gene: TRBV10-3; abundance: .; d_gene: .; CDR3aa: CAAGTFYNEQFF; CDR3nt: TGTGCCGCCGGGACTTTTTACAATGAGCAGTTCTTC
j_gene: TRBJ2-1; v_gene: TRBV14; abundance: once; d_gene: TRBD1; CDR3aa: CASQGDSYNEQFF; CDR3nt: TGTGCCAGCCAGGGGGACTCCTACAATGAGCAGTTCTTC
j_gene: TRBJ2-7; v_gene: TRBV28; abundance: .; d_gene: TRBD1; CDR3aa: CASNRQGHDEQYF; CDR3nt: TGTGCCAGCAACAGACAGGGTCACGACGAGCAGTACTTC
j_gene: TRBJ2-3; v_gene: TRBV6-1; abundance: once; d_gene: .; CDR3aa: CASSEWGDTDTQYF; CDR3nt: TGTGCCAGCAGTGAATGGGGGGACACAGATACGCAGTATTTT
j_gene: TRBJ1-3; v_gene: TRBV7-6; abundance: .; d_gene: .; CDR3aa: CASSLDPSSSGNTIYF; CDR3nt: TGTGCCAGCAGCTTAGATCCCTCGAGCTCTGGAAACACCATATATTTT
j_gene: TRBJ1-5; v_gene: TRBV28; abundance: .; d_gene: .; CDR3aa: CASRPSRWGLSNQPQHF; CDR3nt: TGTGCCAGCAGGCCCTCCCGATGGGGCCTCTCCAATCAGCCCCAGCATTTT
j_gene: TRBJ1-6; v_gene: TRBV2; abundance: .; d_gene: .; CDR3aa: CASKQLGQPNSPLHF; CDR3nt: TGTGCCAGCAAGCAGTTAGGACAGCCCAATTCACCCCTCCACTTT
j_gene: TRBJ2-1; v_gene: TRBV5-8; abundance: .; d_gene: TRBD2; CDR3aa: CASSLGLATNEQFF; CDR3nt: TGTGCCAGCAGCTTGGGACTAGCTACCAATGAGCAGTTCTTC
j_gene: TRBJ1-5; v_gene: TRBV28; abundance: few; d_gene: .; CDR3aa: CASSLGWTDFYQPQHF; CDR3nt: TGTGCCAGCAGTTTAGGGTGGACAGATTTTTATCAGCCCCAGCATTTT
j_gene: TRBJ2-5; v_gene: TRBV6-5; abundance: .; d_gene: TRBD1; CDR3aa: CASSYSRGWAGETQYF; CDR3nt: TGTGCCAGCAGTTACTCCAGGGGGTGGGCAGGGGAGACCCAGTACTTC
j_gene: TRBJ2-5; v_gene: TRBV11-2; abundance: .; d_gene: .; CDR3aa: CASRKTGRQETQYF; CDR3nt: TGTGCCAGCAGGAAAACCGGGAGACAAGAGACCCAGTACTTC
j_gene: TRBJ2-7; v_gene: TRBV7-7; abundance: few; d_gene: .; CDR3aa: CASSLSPRAAEQYF; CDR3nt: TGTGCTAGCAGCTTATCGCCCAGGGCGGCCGAGCAGTACTTC
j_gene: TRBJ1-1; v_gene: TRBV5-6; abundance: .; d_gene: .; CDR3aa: CASSGLTQNTEAFF; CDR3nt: TGTGCCAGCAGCGGCTTGACACAGAACACTGAAGCTTTCTTT
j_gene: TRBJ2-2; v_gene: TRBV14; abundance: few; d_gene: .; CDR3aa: CASSAALTGELFF; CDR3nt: TGTGCCAGCAGCGCGGCACTCACCGGGGAGCTGTTTTTT
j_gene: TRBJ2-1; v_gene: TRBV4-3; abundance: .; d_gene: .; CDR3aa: CASSQVWGSEYNEQFF; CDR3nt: TGCGCCAGCAGCCAAGTCTGGGGCTCGGAATACAATGAGCAGTTCTTC
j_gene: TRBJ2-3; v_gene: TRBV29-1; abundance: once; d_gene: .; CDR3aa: CSVDLAANTDTQYF; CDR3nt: TGCAGCGTTGACCTAGCTGCTAACACAGATACGCAGTATTTT
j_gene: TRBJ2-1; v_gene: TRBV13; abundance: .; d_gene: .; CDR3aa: CASSRTLSSYNEQFF; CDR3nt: TGTGCCAGCAGCCGCACCCTGAGCTCCTACAATGAGCAGTTCTTC
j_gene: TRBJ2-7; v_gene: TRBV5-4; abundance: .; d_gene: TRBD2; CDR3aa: CASSSDGTSGGAYEQYF; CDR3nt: TGTGCCAGCAGCTCGGACGGGACTAGCGGGGGGGCCTACGAGCAGTACTTC
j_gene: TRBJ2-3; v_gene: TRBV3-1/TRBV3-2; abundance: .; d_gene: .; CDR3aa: CASSQDIYTLPTDTQYF; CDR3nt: TGTGCCAGCAGCCAAGATATCTATACACTACCCACAGATACGCAGTATTTT
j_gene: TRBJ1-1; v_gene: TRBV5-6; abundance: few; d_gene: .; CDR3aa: CASSFRRAEAFF; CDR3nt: TGTGCCAGCAGCTTCCGACGGGCTGAAGCTTTCTTT
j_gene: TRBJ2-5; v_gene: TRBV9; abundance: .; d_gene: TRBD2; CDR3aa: CASSATSGVETQYF; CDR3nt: TGTGCCAGCAGCGCGACTAGCGGAGTAGAGACCCAGTACTTC
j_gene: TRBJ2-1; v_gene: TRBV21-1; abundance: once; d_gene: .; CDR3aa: CASSKEFAGGPGEQFF; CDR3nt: TGTGCCAGCAGCAAAGAGTTTGCGGGAGGGCCCGGTGAGCAGTTCTTC
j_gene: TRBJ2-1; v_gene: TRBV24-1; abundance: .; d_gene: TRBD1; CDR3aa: CATSEPTGAYNEQFF; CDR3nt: TGTGCCACCAGTGAACCGACAGGGGCTTACAATGAGCAGTTCTTC
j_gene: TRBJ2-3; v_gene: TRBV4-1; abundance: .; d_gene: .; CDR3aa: CASSPKPPGGTDTQYF; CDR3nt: TGCGCCAGCAGCCCCAAGCCACCAGGGGGGACAGATACGCAGTATTTT
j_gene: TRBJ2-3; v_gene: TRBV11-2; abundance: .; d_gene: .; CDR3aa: CASRFLWNRAPSTDTQYF; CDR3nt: TGTGCCAGCAGGTTCCTATGGAACAGGGCCCCGAGCACAGATACGCAGTATTTT
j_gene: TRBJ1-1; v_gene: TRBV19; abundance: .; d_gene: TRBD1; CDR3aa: CASSRGQGADTEAFF; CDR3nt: TGTGCCAGTAGCCGGGGACAGGGGGCAGACACTGAAGCTTTCTTT
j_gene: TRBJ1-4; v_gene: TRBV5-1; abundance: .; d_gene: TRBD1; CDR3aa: CASSPGQLATNEKLFF; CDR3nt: TGCGCCAGCAGCCCGGGACAGCTTGCAACTAATGAAAAACTGTTTTTT
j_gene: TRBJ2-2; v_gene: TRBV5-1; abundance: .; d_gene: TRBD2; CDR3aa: CASSLVPGGNTGELFF; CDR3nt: TGCGCCAGCAGCTTGGTGCCGGGGGGGAACACCGGGGAGCTGTTTTTT
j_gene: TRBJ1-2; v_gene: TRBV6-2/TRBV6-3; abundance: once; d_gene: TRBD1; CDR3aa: CASSSRDRAGYTF; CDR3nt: TGTGCCAGCAGTTCACGGGACAGGGCTGGCTACACCTTC
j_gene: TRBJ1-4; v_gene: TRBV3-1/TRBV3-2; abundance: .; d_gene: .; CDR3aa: CASSRRGGEKLFF; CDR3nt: TGTGCCAGCAGCCGAAGGGGGGGTGAAAAACTGTTTTTT
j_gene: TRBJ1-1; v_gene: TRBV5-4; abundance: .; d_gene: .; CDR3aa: CASSLDRAHTEAFF; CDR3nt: TGTGCCAGCAGCTTGGACAGGGCACACACTGAAGCTTTCTTT
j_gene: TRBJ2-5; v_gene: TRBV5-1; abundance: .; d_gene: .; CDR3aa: CASSLRWPQRGETQYF; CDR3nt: TGCGCCAGCAGCTTGCGGTGGCCCCAGAGAGGAGAGACCCAGTACTTC
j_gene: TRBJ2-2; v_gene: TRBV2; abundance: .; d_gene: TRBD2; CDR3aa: CASRPTSGTPGELFF; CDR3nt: TGTGCCAGCAGACCGACTAGCGGGACTCCAGGGGAGCTGTTTTTT
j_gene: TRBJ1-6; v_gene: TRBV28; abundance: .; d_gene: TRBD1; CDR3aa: CASSLADRVGSPLHF; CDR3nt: TGTGCCAGCAGTTTAGCGGACAGGGTAGGGTCACCCCTCCACTTT
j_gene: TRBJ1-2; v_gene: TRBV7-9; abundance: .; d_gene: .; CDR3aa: CASSLETPLGYTF; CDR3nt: TGTGCCAGCAGCTTAGAGACACCGCTGGGCTACACCTTC
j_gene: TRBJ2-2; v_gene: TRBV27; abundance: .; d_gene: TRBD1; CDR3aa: CARTGGQGDMTGELFF; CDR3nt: TGTGCCAGGACGGGGGGACAGGGAGATATGACCGGGGAGCTGTTTTTT
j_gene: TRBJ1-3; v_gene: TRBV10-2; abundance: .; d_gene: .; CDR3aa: CASRGGGSGNTIYF; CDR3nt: TGCGCCAGCAGGGGCGGAGGGTCCGGAAACACCATATATTTT
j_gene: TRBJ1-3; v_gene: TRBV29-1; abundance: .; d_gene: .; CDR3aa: CSVEQGNTIYF; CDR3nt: TGCAGCGTTGAACAGGGAAACACCATATATTTT
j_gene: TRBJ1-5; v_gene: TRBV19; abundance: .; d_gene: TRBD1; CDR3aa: CASSFRGSNQPQHF; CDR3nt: TGTGCCAGTAGTTTCAGGGGGAGCAATCAGCCCCAGCATTTT
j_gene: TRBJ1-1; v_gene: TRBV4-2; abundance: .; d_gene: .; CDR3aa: CASSQDGAVGTEAFF; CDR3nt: TGTGCCAGCAGCCAAGATGGGGCGGTAGGGACTGAAGCTTTCTTT
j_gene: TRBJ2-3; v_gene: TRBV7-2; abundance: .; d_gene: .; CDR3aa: CASSLAREDTQYF; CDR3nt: TGTGCCAGCAGCTTAGCGCGGGAAGATACGCAGTATTTT
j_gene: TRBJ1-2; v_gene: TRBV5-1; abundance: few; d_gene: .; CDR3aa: CASSPATGRGLDGYTF; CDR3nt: TGCGCCAGCAGCCCGGCAACAGGGAGAGGTCTTGATGGCTACACCTTC
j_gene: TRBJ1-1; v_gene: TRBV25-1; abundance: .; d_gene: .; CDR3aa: CASSELQWTEAFF; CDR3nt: TGTGCCAGCAGTGAACTACAGTGGACTGAAGCTTTCTTT
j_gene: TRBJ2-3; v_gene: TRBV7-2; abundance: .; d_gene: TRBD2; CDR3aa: CASSGGLADTDTQYF; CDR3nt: TGTGCCAGCAGCGGCGGACTAGCGGACACAGATACGCAGTATTTT
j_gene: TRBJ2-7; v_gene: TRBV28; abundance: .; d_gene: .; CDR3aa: CASSLWQVLSYEQYF; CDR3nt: TGTGCCAGCAGTTTATGGCAGGTCCTTTCCTACGAGCAGTACTTC
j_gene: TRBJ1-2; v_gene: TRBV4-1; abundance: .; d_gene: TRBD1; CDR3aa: CASTGTGEYGYTF; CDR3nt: TGCGCCAGCACCGGGACAGGGGAGTATGGCTACACCTTC
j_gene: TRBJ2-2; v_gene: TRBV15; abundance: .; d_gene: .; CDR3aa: CATRGQGNTGELFF; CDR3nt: TGTGCCACCAGAGGGCAGGGAAACACCGGGGAGCTGTTTTTT
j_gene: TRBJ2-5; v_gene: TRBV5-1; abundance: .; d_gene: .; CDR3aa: CASSWGGAQETQYF; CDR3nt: TGCGCCAGCAGCTGGGGGGGGGCACAAGAGACCCAGTACTTC